The 2 T cell receptor beta chains listed next were all sequenced from one sample in a study of response to subunit inactivated influenza vaccine. A single record per CDR3 protein comes from TCRdb applying MiXCR to the RT-PCR reads. The data contain approximately 530,000 distinct CDR3 sequences, roughly 13% of them singletons. The sequencing here drew on PBMCs from blood, taken more than 35 days after vaccination. Receptors were obtained from a man in his fifties or sixties who received an inactivated influenza vaccine.

This clonotype was observed a handful of times. The chain recombines TRBV7-2 with TRBJ2-3, with D perhaps being TRBD1 or TRBD2 (7 bases each). There are 14 residues in the CDR3. Trimming cost V 4 bases and J 4 bases, with 12 bases left between them. The germline CDR1 and CDR2 sequences are SGHTA and FQGNSA. The CDR3 DNA reads TGTGCCAGCAGCTCACAGGGGAGGGCAGATACGCAGTATTTT. Translating it yields CASSSQGRADTQYF.

This clonotype was recorded many times. This chain uses TRBV5-5 with TRBJ1-1, with 7 bases fitting TRBD1. The CDR3 runs to 15 residues. The V and J ends lost 0 bases and 9 bases, in that order; junction bases with no gene match: 11. CDR1 SGHKS and CDR2 YYEKEE come from the germline V gene (reference sequence). The CDR3 sequence is CASSLEVTGPTQAFF. The CDR3 DNA follows: TGTGCCAGCAGCTTGGAAGTGACAGGGCCTACTCAAGCTTTCTTT.